The next 5 T cell receptor beta chains were all read from a single sample in a study of blood T cell repertoires in COVID-19. Generated by immunoSEQ multiplex PCR, the TCRdb table keeps only in-frame clones and is missing some. The data show over 100,000 clones, under 85% seen once. The sequenced material came from peripheral blood. The receptors shown here come from a woman aged 55 to 70 with acute or convalescent COVID-19.

The chain uses TRBV3-1 (or the pseudogene TRBV3-2) and TRBJ1-4; 7 bases align to TRBD1. The V and J ends lost 4 bases and 7 bases, in that order; junction bases with no gene match: 12. There are 16 residues in the CDR3. Germline V gene lookup returns CDR1 LGHDT and CDR2 YNNKEL (reference sequence). CDR3 protein: CASSRERTGTVEKLFF. The CDR3 DNA sequence: TGTGCCAGCAGCCGTGAACGTACCGGGACAGTTGAAAAACTGTTTTTT.

The rearrangement links TRBV18 to TRBJ2-3; 9 nucleotides line up with TRBD1. Germline CDR1 is KGHSH and CDR2 is LQKENI. V lost 4 bases and J lost 7; bases outside the gene matches: 18. CDR3 size: 18 residues. CDR3 sequence: CASSRGGQGTSPPHTQYF. CDR3 coding DNA: TGTGCCAGCTCACGGGGAGGACAGGGGACTTCCCCCCCCCATACGCAGTATTTT.

The chain combines TRBV3-1 (or the pseudogene TRBV3-2) with TRBJ2-5; D not certain. V was pared by 3 bases and J by 4 bases, with 3 bases between. CDR3 length: 11 amino acids. The germline V gene encodes CDR1 LGHDT and CDR2 YNNKEL (reference sequence). In nucleotides, the CDR3 is TGTGCCAGCAGCCACCGAGAGACCCAGTACTTC. Translation: CASSHRETQYF.

In nucleotides, the CDR3 is TGCGCCAGCAGCTTATCAGGTGGAGAGGGAGAGACCCAGTACTTC. Translated: CASSLSGGEGETQYF. The rearrangement uses TRBV5-1 and TRBJ2-5; D perhaps matches TRBD2 (5 bases). The CDR3 loop spans 15 amino acids. The V and J ends lost 2 bases and 4 bases respectively, with 15 bases between them. CDR1 is SGHRS and CDR2 is YFSETQ in the germline V gene.

This clone was counted a single time. This sequence joins TRBV3-1 (or the pseudogene TRBV3-2) and TRBJ1-1; possibly TRBD1 for D (5 bases). There are 13 residues in the CDR3. Trimming shortened V by 6 bases and J by 7 bases, and 15 bases separated the two germline ends. In germline, CDR1 is LGHDT, CDR2 YNNKEL (reference sequence). The CDR3 nucleotides are TGTGCCAGCAGACTGAATGGGGGGTTTGAAGCTTTCTTT. Its protein is CASRLNGGFEAFF.